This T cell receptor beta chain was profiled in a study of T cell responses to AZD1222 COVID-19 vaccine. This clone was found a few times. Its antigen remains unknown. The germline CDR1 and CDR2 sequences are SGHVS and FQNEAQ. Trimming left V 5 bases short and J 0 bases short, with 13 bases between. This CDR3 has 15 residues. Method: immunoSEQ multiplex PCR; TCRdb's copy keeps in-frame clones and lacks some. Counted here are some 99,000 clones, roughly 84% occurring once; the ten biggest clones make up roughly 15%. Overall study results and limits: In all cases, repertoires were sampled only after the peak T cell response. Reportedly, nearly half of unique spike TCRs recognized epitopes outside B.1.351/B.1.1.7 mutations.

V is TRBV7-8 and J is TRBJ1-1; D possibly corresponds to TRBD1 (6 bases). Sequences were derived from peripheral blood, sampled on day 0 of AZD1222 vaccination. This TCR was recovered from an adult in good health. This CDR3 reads CASSIRTVMNTEAFF. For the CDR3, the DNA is TGTGCCAGCAGCATACGGACAGTCATGAACACTGAAGCTTTCTTT.